This passage covers 6 T cell receptor beta chains from one sample sequenced in a study of T cell responses to AZD1222 COVID-19 vaccine. The repertoire was sequenced with immunoSEQ multiplex PCR; TCRdb's copy has only in-frame clones and lacks some. The sample consists of over 65,000 clones, approximately 89% of them appearing once. The sample here was peripheral blood, taken 28 days after the second AZD1222 dose. All receptors derive from an adult who received the AZD1222 COVID-19 vaccine.

J is TRBJ2-7 and V is TRBV19; 8 positions match TRBD2. Germline V gives CDR1 LNHDA, CDR2 SQIVND (reference sequence). The V gene end was trimmed by 4 bases and the J gene end by 5 bases; junction bases not matched to a gene: 7. The CDR3 has 14 residues. The CDR3 loop is CASSTTGGVDEQYF. The CDR3 coding sequence is TGTGCCAGTAGTACGACGGGGGGGGTCGACGAGCAGTACTTC.

The chain has TRBV4-1 and TRBJ2-5; D uncertain. The CDR3 is 13 amino acids. The germline V gene has CDR1 MGHRA and CDR2 YSYEKL. Deletions cut 3 bases from V and 7 bases from J, with 12 bases between. The CDR3 reads CASSQINAWTQYF. For the CDR3, the DNA is TGCGCCAGCAGCCAGATCAACGCTTGGACCCAGTACTTC.

The chain links TRBV29-1 to TRBJ1-1; no firm D call. Trimming took 4 bases from V and 3 from J, leaving 18 bases between them. The germline V gene has CDR1 SQVTM and CDR2 ANQGSEA. The length of the CDR3 is 15 residues. The CDR3 DNA is TGCAGCGTTGTATTTGGTAGGACGGGTCACACTGAAGCTTTCTTT. Protein sequence: CSVVFGRTGHTEAFF.

This clone was recorded a few times. The chain carries TRBV3-1 (or the pseudogene TRBV3-2) and TRBJ1-1; 8 nucleotides align to TRBD1. The CDR3 contains 16 residues. In germline, CDR1 is LGHDT, CDR2 YNNKEL (reference sequence). J gave up 8 bases and V 2 bases, and 13 bases lay outside the gene matches. CDR3 in DNA: TGTGCCAGCAGCCAATTTCGGGACAGGTTTGAGGGAGAAGCTTTCTTT. Protein product: CASSQFRDRFEGEAFF.

The chain carries TRBV10-3 and TRBJ2-1; 7 bases are shared with TRBD1. The V segment lost 4 bases and the J segment 5 bases; nucleotides outside the gene matches: 5. The CDR3 is 14 residues long. CDR1 ENHRY and CDR2 SYGVKD come from the germline V gene. The CDR3 region is CAISGGTGDNEQFF. The CDR3 nucleotides are TGTGCCATCAGTGGAGGCACAGGGGACAATGAGCAGTTCTTC.

The genes are TRBV27 and TRBJ2-2; 14 positions match TRBD2. The CDR3 extends over 18 amino acids. With V trimmed by 2 bases and J by 3 bases, 5 bases remained unmatched. Germline CDR1 reads MNHEY; CDR2 reads SMNVEV (reference sequence). The chain's CDR3 is CASSLLGLAGGHTGELFF. For the CDR3, the DNA is TGTGCCAGCAGTTTACTAGGACTAGCGGGGGGCCACACCGGGGAGCTGTTTTTT.